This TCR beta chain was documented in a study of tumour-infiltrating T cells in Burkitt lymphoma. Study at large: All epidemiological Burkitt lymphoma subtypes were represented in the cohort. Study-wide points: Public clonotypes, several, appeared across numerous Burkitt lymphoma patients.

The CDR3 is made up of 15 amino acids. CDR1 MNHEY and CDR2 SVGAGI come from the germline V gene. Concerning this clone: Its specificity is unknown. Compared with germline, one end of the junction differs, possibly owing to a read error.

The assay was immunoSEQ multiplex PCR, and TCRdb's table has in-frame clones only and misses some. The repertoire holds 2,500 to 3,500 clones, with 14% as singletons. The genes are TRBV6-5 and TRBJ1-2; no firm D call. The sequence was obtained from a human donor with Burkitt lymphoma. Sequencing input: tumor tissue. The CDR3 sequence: CASSYSALAGYGYTF. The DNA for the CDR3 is TGTGCCAGCAGTTACTCGGCCCTGGCAGGCTATGGCTACACTTTC.